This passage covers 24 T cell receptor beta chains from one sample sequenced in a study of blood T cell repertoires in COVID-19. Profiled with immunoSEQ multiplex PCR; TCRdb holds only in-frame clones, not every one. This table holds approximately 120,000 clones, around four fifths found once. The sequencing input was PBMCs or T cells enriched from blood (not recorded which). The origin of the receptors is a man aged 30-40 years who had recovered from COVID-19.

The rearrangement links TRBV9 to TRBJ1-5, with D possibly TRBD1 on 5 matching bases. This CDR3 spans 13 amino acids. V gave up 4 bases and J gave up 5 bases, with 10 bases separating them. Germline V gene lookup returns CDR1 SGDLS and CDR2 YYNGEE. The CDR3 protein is CASSQGADQPQHF. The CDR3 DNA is TGTGCCAGCAGCCAAGGGGCGGATCAGCCCCAGCATTTT.

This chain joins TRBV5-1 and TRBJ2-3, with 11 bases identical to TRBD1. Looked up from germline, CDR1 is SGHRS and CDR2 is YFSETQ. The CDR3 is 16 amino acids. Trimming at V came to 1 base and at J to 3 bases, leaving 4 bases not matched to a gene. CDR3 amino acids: CASSLLGQGATDTQYF. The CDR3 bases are TGCGCCAGCAGCTTGCTTGGACAGGGGGCTACAGATACGCAGTATTTT. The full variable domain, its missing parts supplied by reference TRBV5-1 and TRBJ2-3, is KAGVTQTPRYLIKTRGQQVTLSCSPISGHRSVSWYQQTPGQGLQFLFEYFSETQRNKGNFPGRFSGRQFSNSRSEMNVSTLELGDSALYLCASSLLGQGATDTQYFGPGTRLTVL.

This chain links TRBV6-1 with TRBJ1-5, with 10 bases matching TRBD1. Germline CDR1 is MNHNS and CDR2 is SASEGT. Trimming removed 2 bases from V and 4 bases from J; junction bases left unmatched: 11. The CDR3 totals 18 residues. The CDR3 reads CASSESVTGGWGNQPQHF. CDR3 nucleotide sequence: TGTGCCAGCAGTGAATCCGTGACAGGGGGCTGGGGGAATCAGCCCCAGCATTTT.

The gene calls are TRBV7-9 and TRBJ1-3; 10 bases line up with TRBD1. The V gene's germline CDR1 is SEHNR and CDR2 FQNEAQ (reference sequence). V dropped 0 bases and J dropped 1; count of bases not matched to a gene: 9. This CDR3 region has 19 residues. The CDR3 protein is CASSLAFSRTGGSGNTIYF. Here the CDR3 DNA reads TGTGCCAGCAGCTTAGCGTTTTCCAGGACAGGGGGTTCTGGAAACACCATATATTTT.

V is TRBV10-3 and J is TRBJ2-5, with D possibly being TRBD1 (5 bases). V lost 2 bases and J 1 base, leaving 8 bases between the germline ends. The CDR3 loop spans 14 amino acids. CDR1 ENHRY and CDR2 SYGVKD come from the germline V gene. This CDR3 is CAISEAGIQETQYF. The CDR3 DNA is TGTGCCATCAGTGAGGCAGGGATCCAAGAGACCCAGTACTTC.

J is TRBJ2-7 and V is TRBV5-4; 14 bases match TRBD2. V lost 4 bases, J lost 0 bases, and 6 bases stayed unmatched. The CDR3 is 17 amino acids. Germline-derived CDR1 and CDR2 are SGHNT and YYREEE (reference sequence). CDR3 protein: CASSRGLAGGYSYEQYF. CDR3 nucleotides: TGTGCCAGCAGCCGAGGACTAGCGGGGGGATACTCCTACGAGCAGTACTTC. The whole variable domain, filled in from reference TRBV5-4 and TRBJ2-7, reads ETGVTQSPTHLIKTRGQQVTLRCSSQSGHNTVSWYQQALGQGPQFIFQYYREEENGRGNFPPRFSGLQFPNYSSELNVNALELDDSALYLCASSRGLAGGYSYEQYFGPGTRLTVT.

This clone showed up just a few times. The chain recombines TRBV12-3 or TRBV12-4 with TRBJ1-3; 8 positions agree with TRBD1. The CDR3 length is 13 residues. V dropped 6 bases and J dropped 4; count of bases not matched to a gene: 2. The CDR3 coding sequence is TGTGCCAGCAGGACAGGGGTCGGAAACACCATATATTTT. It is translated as CASRTGVGNTIYF.

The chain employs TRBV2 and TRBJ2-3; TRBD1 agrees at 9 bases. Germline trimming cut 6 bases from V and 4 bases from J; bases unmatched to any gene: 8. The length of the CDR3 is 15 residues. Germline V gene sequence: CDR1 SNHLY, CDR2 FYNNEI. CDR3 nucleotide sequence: TGTGCCAGCAGCGACCCGGACAGGGGTGCAGATACGCAGTATTTT. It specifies CASSDPDRGADTQYF.

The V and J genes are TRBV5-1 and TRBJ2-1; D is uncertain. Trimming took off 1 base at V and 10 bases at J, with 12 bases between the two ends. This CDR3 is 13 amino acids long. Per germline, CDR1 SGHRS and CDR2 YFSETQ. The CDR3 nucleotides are TGCGCCAGCAGCTTGATTAGGTCCGGGGAGCAGTTCTTC. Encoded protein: CASSLIRSGEQFF.

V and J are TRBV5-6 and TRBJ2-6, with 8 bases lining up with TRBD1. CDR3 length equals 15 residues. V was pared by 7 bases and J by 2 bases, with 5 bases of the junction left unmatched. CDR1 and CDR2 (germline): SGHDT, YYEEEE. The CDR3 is CASGGQGPGANVLTF. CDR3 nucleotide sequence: TGTGCCAGCGGAGGACAGGGACCTGGGGCCAACGTCCTGACTTTC.

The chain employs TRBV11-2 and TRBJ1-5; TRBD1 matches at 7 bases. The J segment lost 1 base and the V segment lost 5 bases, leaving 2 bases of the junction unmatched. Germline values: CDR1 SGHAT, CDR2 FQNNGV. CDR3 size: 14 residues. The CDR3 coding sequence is TGTGCCAGCAGCCTGGACAGGAGCAATCAGCCCCAGCATTTT. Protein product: CASSLDRSNQPQHF.

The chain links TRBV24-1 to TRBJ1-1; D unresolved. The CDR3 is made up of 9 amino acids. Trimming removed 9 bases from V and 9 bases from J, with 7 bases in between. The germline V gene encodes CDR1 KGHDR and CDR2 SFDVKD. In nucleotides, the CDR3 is TGTGCCACCTTTGAGAAAGCTTTCTTT. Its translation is CATFEKAFF.

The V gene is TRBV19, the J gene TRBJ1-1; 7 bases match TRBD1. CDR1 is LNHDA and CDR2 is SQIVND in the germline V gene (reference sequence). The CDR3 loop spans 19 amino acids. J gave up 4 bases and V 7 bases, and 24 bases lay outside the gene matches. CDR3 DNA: TGTGCCAGTACCAAAGGGTGGGCTCGGACAGGTGGGCAAGGCACTGAAGCTTTCTTT. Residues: CASTKGWARTGGQGTEAFF.

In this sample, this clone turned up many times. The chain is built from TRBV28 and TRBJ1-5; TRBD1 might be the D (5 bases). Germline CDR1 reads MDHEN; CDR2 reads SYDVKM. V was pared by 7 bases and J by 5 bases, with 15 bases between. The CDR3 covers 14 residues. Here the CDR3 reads CASTIPGRDQPQHF. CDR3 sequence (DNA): TGTGCCAGCACCATACCAGGCAGGGATCAGCCCCAGCATTTT. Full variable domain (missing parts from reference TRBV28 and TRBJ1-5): DVKVTQSSRYLVKRTGEKVFLECVQDMDHENMFWYRQDPGLGLRLIYFSYDVKMKEKGDIPEGYSVSREKKERFSLILESASTNQTSMYLCASTIPGRDQPQHFGDGTRLSIL.

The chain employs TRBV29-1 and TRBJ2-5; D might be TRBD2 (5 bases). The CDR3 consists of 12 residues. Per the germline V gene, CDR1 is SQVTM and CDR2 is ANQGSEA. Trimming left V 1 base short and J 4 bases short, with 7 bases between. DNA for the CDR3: TGCAGCGTTGAAGTGGCGGGAGAGACCCAGTACTTC. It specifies CSVEVAGETQYF.

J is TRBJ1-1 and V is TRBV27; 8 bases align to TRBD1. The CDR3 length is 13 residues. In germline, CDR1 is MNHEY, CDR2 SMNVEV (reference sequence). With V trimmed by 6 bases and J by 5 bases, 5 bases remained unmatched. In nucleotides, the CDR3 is TGTGCCAGCAGGCGGACAGGGAGGACTGAAGCTTTCTTT. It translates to CASRRTGRTEAFF.

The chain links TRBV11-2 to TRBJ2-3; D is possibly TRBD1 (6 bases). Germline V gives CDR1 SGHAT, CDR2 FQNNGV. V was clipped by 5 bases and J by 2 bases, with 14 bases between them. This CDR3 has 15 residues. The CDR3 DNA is TGTGCCAGCAGCATCTCAGGGGTTCCCACAGATACGCAGTATTTT. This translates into CASSISGVPTDTQYF.

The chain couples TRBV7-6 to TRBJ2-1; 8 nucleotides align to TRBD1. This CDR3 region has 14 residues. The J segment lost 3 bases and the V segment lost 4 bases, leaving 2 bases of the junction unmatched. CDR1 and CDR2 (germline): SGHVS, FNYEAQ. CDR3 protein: CASSSGTGYNEQFF. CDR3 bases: TGTGCCAGCAGCTCCGGGACAGGCTACAATGAGCAGTTCTTC.

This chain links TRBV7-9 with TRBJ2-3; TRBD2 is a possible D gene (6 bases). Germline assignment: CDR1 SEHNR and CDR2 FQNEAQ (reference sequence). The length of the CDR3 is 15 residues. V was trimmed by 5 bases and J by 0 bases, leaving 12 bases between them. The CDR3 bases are TGTGCCAGCAGCCCCCAAGGGACTAGCACAGATACGCAGTATTTT. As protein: CASSPQGTSTDTQYF.

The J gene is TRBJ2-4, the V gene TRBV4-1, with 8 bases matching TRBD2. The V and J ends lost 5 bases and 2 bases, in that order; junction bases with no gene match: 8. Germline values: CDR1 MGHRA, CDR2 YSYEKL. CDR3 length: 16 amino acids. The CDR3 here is CASSSTREGPKNIQYF. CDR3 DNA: TGCGCCAGCAGCTCTACACGGGAGGGCCCCAAAAACATTCAGTACTTC.

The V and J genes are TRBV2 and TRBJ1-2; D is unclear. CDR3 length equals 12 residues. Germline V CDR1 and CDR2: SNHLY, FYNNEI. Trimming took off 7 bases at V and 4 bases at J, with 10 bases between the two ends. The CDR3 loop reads CASKPGFYGYTF. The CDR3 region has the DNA TGTGCCAGCAAGCCAGGATTCTATGGCTACACCTTC.

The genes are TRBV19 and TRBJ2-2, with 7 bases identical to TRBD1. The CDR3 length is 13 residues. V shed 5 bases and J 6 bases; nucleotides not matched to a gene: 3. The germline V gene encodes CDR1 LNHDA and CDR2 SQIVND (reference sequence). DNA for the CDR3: TGTGCCAGTAGTCTGAGGGGGCCCGGGGAGCTGTTTTTT. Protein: CASSLRGPGELFF.

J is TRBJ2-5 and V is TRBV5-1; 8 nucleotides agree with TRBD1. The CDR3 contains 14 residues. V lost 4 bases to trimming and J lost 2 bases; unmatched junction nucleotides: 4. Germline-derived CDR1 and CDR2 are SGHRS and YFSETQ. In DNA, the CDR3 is TGCGCCAGCAGCCTTCAGGGGGCGCAAGAGACCCAGTACTTC. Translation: CASSLQGAQETQYF. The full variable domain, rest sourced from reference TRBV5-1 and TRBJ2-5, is KAGVTQTPRYLIKTRGQQVTLSCSPISGHRSVSWYQQTPGQGLQFLFEYFSETQRNKGNFPGRFSGRQFSNSRSEMNVSTLELGDSALYLCASSLQGAQETQYFGPGTRLLVL.

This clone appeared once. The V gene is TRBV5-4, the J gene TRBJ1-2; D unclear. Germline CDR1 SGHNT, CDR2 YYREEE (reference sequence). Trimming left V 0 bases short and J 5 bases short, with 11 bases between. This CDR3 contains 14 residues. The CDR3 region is CASSLAQNPYGYTF. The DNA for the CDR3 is TGTGCCAGCAGCTTGGCCCAGAACCCTTATGGCTACACCTTC.